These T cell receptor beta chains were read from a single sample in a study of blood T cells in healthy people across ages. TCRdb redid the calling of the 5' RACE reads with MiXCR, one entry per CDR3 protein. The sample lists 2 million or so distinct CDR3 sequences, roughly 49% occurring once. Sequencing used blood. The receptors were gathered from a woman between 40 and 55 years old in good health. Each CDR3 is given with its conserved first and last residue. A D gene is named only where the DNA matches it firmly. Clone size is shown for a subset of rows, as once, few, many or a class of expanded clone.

CDR3nt: TGCGCCAGCAGCTTTGCTAGCGGGGGGGCCAACAATGAGCAGTTCTTC
CDR3aa: CASSFASGGANNEQFF
abundance: .
d_gene: TRBD2
j_gene: TRBJ2-1
v_gene: TRBV5-1

CDR3nt: TGCAGCGCCCAGGGGCTCGAATACACAGATACGCAGTATTTT
CDR3aa: CSAQGLEYTDTQYF
abundance: .
d_gene: .
j_gene: TRBJ2-3
v_gene: TRBV29-1

CDR3nt: TGCGCCAGCAGTGAGTCAGCGGGACTGTCGTCCTACGAGCAGTACTTC
CDR3aa: CASSESAGLSSYEQYF
abundance: once
d_gene: TRBD2
j_gene: TRBJ2-7
v_gene: TRBV10-2

CDR3nt: TGTGCCACCAGATTGACAGGGACAGATACGCAGTATTTT
CDR3aa: CATRLTGTDTQYF
abundance: .
d_gene: TRBD1
j_gene: TRBJ2-3
v_gene: TRBV24-1

CDR3nt: TGTGCCAGCAGCAGGGCCTCTAGAGACACCGGGGAGCTGTTTTTT
CDR3aa: CASSRASRDTGELFF
abundance: few
d_gene: .
j_gene: TRBJ2-2
v_gene: TRBV7-3

CDR3nt: TGCGCCAGCAGCCAGGGACAGGGCCCAGCTAACTATGGCTACACCTTC
CDR3aa: CASSQGQGPANYGYTF
abundance: few
d_gene: TRBD1
j_gene: TRBJ1-2
v_gene: TRBV5-1

CDR3nt: TGTGCCAGCGGGGTGGGGCAGCCCCAGCATTTT
CDR3aa: CASGVGQPQHF
abundance: .
d_gene: .
j_gene: TRBJ1-5
v_gene: TRBV27

CDR3nt: TGTGCCAGCATCTACTCTAGCGGGCCTTACAATGAGCAGTTCTTC
CDR3aa: CASIYSSGPYNEQFF
abundance: .
d_gene: TRBD2
j_gene: TRBJ2-1
v_gene: TRBV6-1

CDR3nt: TGTGCCAGCAGTCTATCCTTGGATATGGCCCAAGAGACTCAGTACTTC
CDR3aa: CASSLSLDMAQETQYF
abundance: .
d_gene: .
j_gene: TRBJ2-5
v_gene: TRBV27

CDR3nt: TGTGCCAGCAGCTTAAGCGGGATAATCTACAATGAGCAGTTCTTC
CDR3aa: CASSLSGIIYNEQFF
abundance: .
d_gene: TRBD2
j_gene: TRBJ2-1
v_gene: TRBV7-2

CDR3nt: TGTGCCAGCAGCTGGCAGGACAGGGGGCCTCTTATGCAGTTCTTC
CDR3aa: CASSWQDRGPLMQFF
abundance: once
d_gene: TRBD1
j_gene: TRBJ2-1
v_gene: TRBV14

CDR3nt: TGCAGTGCTAGAGAGGAGGGGATTTTCACAGATACGCAGTATTTT
CDR3aa: CSAREEGIFTDTQYF
abundance: few
d_gene: .
j_gene: TRBJ2-3
v_gene: TRBV20-1

CDR3nt: TGTGCCAGCAGTGGCGGATGGACAGTTAGCACAGATACGCAGTATTTT
CDR3aa: CASSGGWTVSTDTQYF
abundance: .
d_gene: .
j_gene: TRBJ2-3
v_gene: TRBV2

CDR3nt: TGCAGTGCAAAATTGAGAGGGGAGACCCAGTTCTTC
CDR3aa: CSAKLRGETQFF
abundance: .
d_gene: .
j_gene: TRBJ2-1
v_gene: TRBV20-1